The present T cell receptor (beta chain) was sequenced within a study of response to subunit inactivated influenza vaccine. Study outcomes and limitations: Few additional T cells are recruited per seasonal influenza vaccination, authors suggested.

This clonotype was counted only a few times. Its specificity is unknown. A single record per CDR3 protein comes from TCRdb applying MiXCR to the RT-PCR reads. The sample shows about 500,000 distinct CDR3 sequences, approximately 15% of them seen only once. J gave up 12 bases and V 6 bases, and 12 bases lay outside the gene matches. This CDR3 contains 14 residues. CDR1 and CDR2 (germline): SNHLY, FYNNEI. This TCR was recovered from a man aged 45 to 75 who received an inactivated influenza vaccine. The J gene is TRBJ1-4, the V gene TRBV2, with 8 bases matching TRBD1. Specimen: CD4+ T cells sorted from PBMCs, collected less than 25 months after vaccination. CDR3 in DNA: TGTGCCAGCAGACAGGGGGTAGTATCTGGGGAACTGTTTTTT. It specifies CASRQGVVSGELFF.